This is a list of T cell receptor beta chains from one sample in a study of blood T cell repertoires in COVID-19. TCRdb's table, derived via immunoSEQ multiplex PCR, lists solely in-frame clones and lacks some. The data contain about 200,000 clones, over 75% of them seen just once; the ten biggest clones take up roughly a sixth. Material: peripheral blood. These receptors were obtained from a man aged 50-59 years with COVID-19, enrolled during active disease. Both conserved end residues are part of each CDR3. Fields, in order: J gene, V gene, CDR3 protein.

>TRBJ2-1|TRBV19
CASSERGTSGSNEQFF
>TRBJ1-2|TRBV19
CASSTGDYGYTF
>TRBJ2-7|TRBV28
CASSSLGTGLYEQYF
>TRBJ2-5|TRBV2
CASIDRDRETQYF
>TRBJ2-3|TRBV5-1
CASSPLAGGPADTQYF
>TRBJ2-3|TRBV5-1
CASSSRTSGGSDTQYF
>TRBJ2-7|TRBV6-5
CASTSTGELYEQYF
>TRBJ2-3|TRBV7-8
CASRGRGGTTDTQYF
>TRBJ1-5|TRBV6-2/TRBV6-3
CASSYHVEGQPQHF
>TRBJ2-1|TRBV7-9
CASSYKTSGKYNEQFF
>TRBJ2-1|TRBV29-1
CSVGLAGLGSFF
>TRBJ2-3|TRBV7-6
CASSSTRGIVDTQYF
>TRBJ2-3|TRBV7-3
CASRSSGRGTDTQYF
>TRBJ2-7|TRBV25-1
CASSAGYEQYF
>TRBJ1-2|TRBV19
CASKSSDFFYGYTF
>TRBJ2-1|TRBV7-7
CASSPTSGGVYEQFF
>TRBJ1-3|TRBV5-6
CASSAQGPYSGNTIYF
>TRBJ1-5|TRBV4-2
CASSQDGEGNQPQHF
>TRBJ2-5|TRBV7-8
CASSAGLAGGPRETQYF
>TRBJ2-7|TRBV6-6
CASSSQGARDEQYF
>TRBJ1-2|TRBV7-9
CASSLGLTGGFDYTF
>TRBJ2-3|TRBV27
CASRQGQGATDTQYF
>TRBJ1-4|TRBV15
CATSRDRGGGEKLFF
>TRBJ1-1|TRBV21-1
CASSGPARGGWNTEAFF